These 3 T cell receptor beta chains share one sample of origin, sequenced in a study of shared clonotypes between healthy human individuals (TCRdb year 2020). Receptors were amplified or captured by the immunoSEQ multiplex PCR assay. TCRdb holds this immuneACCESS table with in-frame rearrangements only. Some clones are missing; in checked studies, unresolved V genes explain under half, and the rest has no known cause. In this sample the table shows about 2.3 million clones, 85% to 95% of which occur a single time. The ten largest clonotypes hold approximately 0.39% of the sample. Sequenced sample: naive CD4+ T cells from PBMCs. The cell subset or site label on this specimen signifies: CD45RA+ positively selected. The receptors come from a man younger than 35 in good health. Some clones in this sample may be carry-over from other donors' samples.

The chain recombines TRBV7-2 with TRBJ2-3, with a tentative D call TRBD2 (5 bases). Trimming pared 0 bases from V and 5 bases from J, leaving 9 bases between. CDR1 and CDR2 from the germline V gene are SGHTA and FQGNSA. This CDR3 comprises 14 residues. The CDR3 DNA reads TGTGCCAGCAGCTTAGCCGCGGGTAGAGATACGCAGTATTTT. This encodes CASSLAAGRDTQYF.

With respect to this clone: At the DNA level, this CDR3 is encoded by other sequences in the same sample as well. The genes are TRBV30 and TRBJ1-2, with D uncertain. Between the trimmed V and J ends, which lost 0 bases and 8 bases, there was a span of 7 bases. Germline V lookup: CDR1 GTSNPN, CDR2 SVGIG (reference sequence). The CDR3 sequence is 11 residues long. CDR3 in amino acids: CAWSVQRGYTF. The CDR3, as DNA: TGTGCCTGGAGTGTTCAGAGGGGCTACACCTTC.

V is TRBV29-1 and J is TRBJ2-1; the D is unclear. Looked up from germline, CDR1 is SQVTM and CDR2 is ANQGSEA. The CDR3 totals 12 residues. The V gene lost 4 bases and the J gene lost 3 bases, with 7 bases spanning the gap. CDR3 in DNA: TGCAGCGTTGTCGGAGACTACAATGAGCAGTTCTTC. Protein: CSVVGDYNEQFF.